The clone carrying this T cell receptor (beta chain) was seen a single time. The sample originates from a study of control samples from healthy donors and cancer patients. CDR3 length: 13 amino acids. V was trimmed by 5 bases and J by 4 bases, leaving 12 bases between them. CDR1 and CDR2 (germline): SGHVS, FQNEAQ. The repertoire was sequenced with immunoSEQ multiplex PCR; TCRdb's copy has only in-frame clones and lacks some. Of approximately 150,000 clones listed, around 90% are singletons. The rearrangement uses TRBV7-8 and TRBJ2-7; D not resolved. Sequenced material: blood. This receptor was taken from a man aged 30-40 years in good health. CDR3 sequence: CASSHGRNYEQYF. The DNA for the CDR3 is TGTGCCAGCAGCCATGGACGGAATTACGAGCAGTACTTC.